This record looks at one T cell receptor (beta chain) sequence and its context. Its specificity is unknown. The CDR3 has 14 residues. Germline V CDR1 and CDR2: SQVTM, ANQGSEA. This entry belongs to a study of CXCR3-negative and CXCR3-positive naive CD8 T cells. The study made its TRB cDNA libraries by 5' RACE, adding UMI labels. TCRdb re-called the 5' RACE reads, yielding one record per CDR3 amino acid sequence without DNA. The sample totals about 51,000 distinct CDR3 sequences. Study-level findings and limits: Naive cells used TRBV-TRBJ genes in much the same way whether CXCR3-negative or CXCR3-positive; memory cells did not. Compared with CXCR3-negative naive cells, CXCR3-positive naive cells showed more hydrophobic TRB CDR3s.

Sequences were obtained from naive CXCR3+ CD8+ T cells from blood. Documented subset: CD45RO-CCR7+CD27+CD95- naive CD8+ T cells expressing CXCR3 (TNR3+). The receptor was derived from a human donor in good health. Some clones in this sample may be carry-over from other donors' samples. The chain carries TRBV29-1 and TRBJ1-4; TCRdb designates TRBD1, a call that cannot be tested without DNA. CDR3 region: CSGGPGTEGEKLFF. Supplemented by reference TRBV29-1 and TRBJ1-4, the full variable domain reads SAVISQKPSRDICQRGTSLTIQCQVDSQVTMMFWYRQQPGQSLTLIATANQGSEATYESGFVIDKFPISRPNLTFSTLTVSNMSPEDSSIYLCSGGPGTEGEKLFFGSGTQLSVL.